This T cell receptor beta chain was identified in a study of T cell responses to AZD1222 COVID-19 vaccine. Germline V gene data show CDR1 as LGHDT and CDR2 as YNNKEL (reference sequence). This CDR3 has 16 residues. V was pared by 1 base and J by 6 bases, with 10 bases of the junction left unmatched. Overall study findings and caveats: At baseline, seropositivity was found in only five or six AZD1222 recipients.

Concerning this clone: Its antigen is unknown.

Some clones are missing from TCRdb's copy, which holds only in-frame ones; the method was immunoSEQ multiplex PCR. Among roughly 140,000 clones listed, around four fifths were seen once. The receptor was derived from an adult in good health. The sample here was peripheral blood, taken on day 0 of MenACWY control vaccination. The chain recombines TRBV3-1 (or the pseudogene TRBV3-2) with TRBJ2-3; 7 positions agree with TRBD2. Here the CDR3 reads CASSQAGGGLSDTQYF. The CDR3 DNA is TGTGCCAGCAGCCAAGCTGGCGGGGGTTTATCGGATACGCAGTATTTT.